One and the same sample provided the 2 T cell receptor beta chains below, sequenced in a study of blood T cell repertoires in COVID-19. The table came from immunoSEQ multiplex PCR; TCRdb's copy has only in-frame clones and leaves some out. In the table there are tens of thousands of clones, 75% to 90% of which are singletons. Material: peripheral blood. The origin of the receptors is a woman aged 55-70 years with COVID-19, enrolled during active disease.

The chain joins TRBV25-1 to TRBJ1-1; tentative D call: TRBD1 (5 bases). The germline V gene has CDR1 MGHDK and CDR2 SYGVNS. This CDR3 is 15 amino acids long. Between the trimmed V and J ends, which lost 2 bases and 2 bases, there was a span of 12 bases. The CDR3 here is CASSEQGFFNTEAFF. CDR3 nucleotide sequence: TGTGCCAGCAGTGAACAGGGATTTTTCAACACTGAAGCTTTCTTT. The variable domain in full, completed from reference TRBV25-1 and TRBJ1-1, reads EADIYQTPRYLVIGTGKKITLECSQTMGHDKMYWYQQDPGMELHLIHYSYGVNSTEKGDLSSESTVSRIRTEHFPLTLESARPSHTSQYLCASSEQGFFNTEAFFGQGTRLTVV.

The J gene is TRBJ2-6, the V gene TRBV4-3; 7 nucleotides line up with TRBD2. The CDR3 loop spans 16 amino acids. Germline loops: CDR1 LGHNA, CDR2 YSLEER. V lost 3 bases to trimming and J lost 4 bases; unmatched junction nucleotides: 6. CDR3 bases: TGCGCCAGCAGCCATGGGGAGGGGAGCGGGGCCAACGTCCTGACTTTC. Translated: CASSHGEGSGANVLTF.